The clone carrying this T cell receptor (beta chain) was picked up a small number of times. Germline V gene data show CDR1 as MNHNS and CDR2 as SASEGT. J was trimmed by 4 bases and V by 1 base; bases with no gene match: 9. The CDR3 spans 16 residues. The sample belongs to a study of patients and donors after allogeneic stem cell transplantation. TCRdb re-called the RT-PCR reads through MiXCR, storing one row per CDR3 protein. The table lists approximately 170,000 distinct CDR3 sequences, roughly 30% of them singletons. The TCR sequence derives from a human donor who was either an allogeneic HSCT recipient or a stem cell or donor lymphocyte infusion donor (not recorded which). It is not recorded whose cells these are; they may come from a transplant donor. Sequenced: blood, either unsorted or a sorted T cell fraction (not recorded which). The V call is TRBV6-1, the J call TRBJ1-2; 7 nucleotides match TRBD1. In DNA form, the CDR3 reads TGTGCCAGCAGTGAAGTTTCGACAGGGCCGGGCTATGGCTACACCTTC. Protein: CASSEVSTGPGYGYTF.